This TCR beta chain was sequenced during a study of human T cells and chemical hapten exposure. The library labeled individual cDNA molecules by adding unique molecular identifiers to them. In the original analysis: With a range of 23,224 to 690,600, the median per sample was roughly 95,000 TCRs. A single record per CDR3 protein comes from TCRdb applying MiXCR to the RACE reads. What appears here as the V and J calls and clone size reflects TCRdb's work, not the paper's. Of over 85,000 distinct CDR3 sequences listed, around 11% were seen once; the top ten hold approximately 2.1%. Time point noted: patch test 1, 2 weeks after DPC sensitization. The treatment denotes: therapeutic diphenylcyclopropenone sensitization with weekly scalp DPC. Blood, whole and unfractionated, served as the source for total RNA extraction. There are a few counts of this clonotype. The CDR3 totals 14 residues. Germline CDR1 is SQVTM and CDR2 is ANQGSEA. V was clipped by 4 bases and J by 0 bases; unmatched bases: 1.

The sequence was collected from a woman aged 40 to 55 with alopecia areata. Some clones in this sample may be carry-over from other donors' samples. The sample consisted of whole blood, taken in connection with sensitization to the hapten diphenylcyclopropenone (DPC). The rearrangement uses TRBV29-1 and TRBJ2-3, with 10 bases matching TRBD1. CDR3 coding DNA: TGCAGCGTTGGGGGACAGGGGAGCACAGATACGCAGTATTTT. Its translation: CSVGGQGSTDTQYF.